This T cell receptor beta chain is from a study of cytomegalovirus exposure and HLA in healthy donors. Study-wide background: A preliminary data release comprised around 90 million unique TCRs obtained from HLA-typed donors.

PCR used 60 Vbeta primers and 13 Jbeta primers. TCRdb's copy holds only in-frame clones and misses some; the assay was immunoSEQ multiplex PCR. The sample holds 35,000 to 50,000 clones. Germline V gene sequence: CDR1 SGHRS, CDR2 YFSETQ. The CDR3 covers 15 residues. Trimming took 4 bases from V and 5 from J, leaving 18 bases between them. The chain joins TRBV5-1 to TRBJ1-1, with D perhaps matching TRBD1 (6 bases). The sample taken for sequencing was PBMCs. The TCR sequence derives from a woman in her 30s in good health and CMV-seropositive. In DNA form, the CDR3 reads TGCGCCAGCAGCCCACCGACAGGTAGCAGAACTGAAGCTTTCTTT. Amino acids: CASSPPTGSRTEAFF.